This T cell receptor beta chain emerged from a study of PD-1 and CTLA-4 blockade in melanoma. Sequencing was performed with immunoSEQ multiplex PCR; in TCRdb, only in-frame clones are kept and a portion is missing. This sample has tens of thousands of clones, with approximately 90% found just once. The CDR3 length is 13 residues. The germline V and J ends were trimmed by 6 bases and 7 bases, with 10 bases remaining between them. Looked up from germline, CDR1 is MNHEY and CDR2 is SVGAGI. This TCR came from a human donor with melanoma. This chain links TRBV6-5 with TRBJ1-6; weak D call: TRBD1 (6 bases). The sequences come from CD8+ T cells from peripheral blood, collected from a patient given anti-PD-1 treatment. The CDR3 sequence: CASRGTNNSPLHF. The CDR3 DNA is TGTGCCAGCAGGGGGACAAACAATTCACCCCTCCACTTT.